The clone carrying this T cell receptor beta chain occurred many times. Its antigen is still unknown. The source of the sample is a study of identical twins' blood T cells. Germline assignment: CDR1 SQVTM and CDR2 ANQGSEA. V shed 5 bases and J shed 3 bases, with 14 bases lying between them. The CDR3 sequence is 14 residues long. Whole-study results and caveats: Twins shared about as many clonotypes as their cloneset sizes predicted. Even for out-of-frame TCRbeta, twins reportedly shared V gene usage much more than unrelated donors.

TCRdb independently ran MiXCR on the 5' RACE reads; one entry per CDR3 protein. The table lists about 370,000 distinct CDR3 sequences, more than 25% of them singletons. The source is a woman aged 18-49 years in good health. The chain uses TRBV29-1 and TRBJ1-3, with D tentatively TRBD1 (5 bases). The sequenced sample consisted of PBMCs. The CDR3 nucleotides are TGCAGCGTTACAGGTCGAGCGGGTGGAAACACCATATATTTT. This translates into CSVTGRAGGNTIYF.